Listed below are T cell receptor beta chains from one sample, sequenced in a study of T cell responses to AZD1222 COVID-19 vaccine. Assay: immunoSEQ multiplex PCR; the TCRdb copy retains only in-frame clones and omits some. Seen here are fewer than 110,000 clones, around 92% observed once, and the top ten hold 45%. Specimen: peripheral blood, collected on day 0 of AZD1222 vaccination. The receptors shown here come from an adult in good health. Both conserved end residues are part of each CDR3. D genes are given only for firm matches.

TRBJ2-7 TRBV5-5 - CASSLVSGAYEQYF TGTGCCAGCAGCTTGGTGTCAGGGGCCTACGAGCAGTACTTC
TRBJ2-4 TRBV2 - CASSLRKESQRNIQYF TGTGCCAGCAGCCTCCGTAAGGAGTCCCAGCGAAACATTCAGTACTTC
TRBJ1-5 TRBV28 - CASRDQGYAGKPQHF TGTGCCAGTAGAGATCAGGGGTATGCGGGAAAGCCCCAGCATTTT
TRBJ1-1 TRBV24-1 - CATSDLQLTRVDIGAFF TGTGCCACCAGTGATTTGCAACTTACCAGGGTCGATATCGGAGCTTTCTTT
TRBJ2-1 TRBV3-1/TRBV3-2 - CASSRDRYNEQFF TGTGCCAGCAGCCGAGACCGATACAATGAGCAGTTCTTC
TRBJ2-7 TRBV24-1 - CATSEADYYEQYF TGTGCCACCAGTGAAGCGGACTACTACGAGCAGTACTTC
TRBJ1-3 TRBV6-4 - CASSRAGSSGNTIYF TGTGCCAGCAGTCGGGCAGGGAGCTCTGGAAACACCATATATTTT
TRBJ1-2 TRBV5-1 - CASSWDTYNYGYTF TGCGCCAGCAGCTGGGACACTTATAACTATGGCTACACCTTC
TRBJ2-7 TRBV5-1 TRBD1 CASFGGTGTHEQYF TGCGCCAGCTTCGGGGGGACAGGGACCCACGAGCAGTACTTC
TRBJ1-1 TRBV6-5 TRBD1 CASSPRTGSGEAFF TGTGCCAGCAGCCCCAGGACAGGGAGCGGTGAAGCTTTCTTT
TRBJ2-3 TRBV5-4 - CASSPGGGQDADTQYF TGTGCCAGCAGCCCTGGGGGGGGACAGGACGCAGATACGCAGTATTTT
TRBJ1-6 TRBV28 - CASSLGRGGNSPLHF TGTGCCAGCAGTTTAGGCAGGGGAGGAAATTCACCCCTCCACTTT
TRBJ2-7 TRBV6-2/TRBV6-3 - CASNPRGRAHEQYF TGTGCCAGCAACCCACGAGGGAGAGCCCACGAGCAGTACTTC
TRBJ2-7 TRBV29-1 TRBD2 CSVSGGSSGTGYEQYF TGCAGCGTCTCGGGGGGCAGTAGCGGGACGGGTTACGAGCAGTACTTC